These 8 T cell receptor beta chains originate from one sample sequenced in a study of cytomegalovirus exposure and HLA in healthy donors. PCR was performed using 60 Vbeta and 13 Jbeta primers. Sequenced by immunoSEQ multiplex PCR; TCRdb stores in-frame clones only, minus some. In all, the sample yields 140,000 to 150,000 clones. Sequencing used PBMCs. Receptors originate from a male donor in good health and CMV-seronegative.

The chain carries TRBV29-1 and TRBJ2-7; TRBD2 matches at 9 bases. J lost 7 bases, V lost 4 bases, and 14 bases had no gene match. From germline, CDR1 is SQVTM and CDR2 ANQGSEA. The CDR3 is made up of 15 amino acids. CDR3 DNA sequence: TGCAGCGTTGTGGCTTCGGCGGGAGGGTCCAGGGAGCAGTACTTC. This codes for CSVVASAGGSREQYF.

The chain carries TRBV7-8 and TRBJ2-5, with D unresolved. CDR3 size: 13 residues. CDR1 SGHVS and CDR2 FQNEAQ come from the germline V gene. Trimming cost V 3 bases and J 2 bases, with 7 bases left between them. The CDR3 loop reads CASSFRQQETQYF. In nucleotides, the CDR3 is TGTGCCAGCAGCTTCCGACAACAAGAGACCCAGTACTTC.

This chain uses TRBV9 with TRBJ1-1; 7 positions agree with TRBD1. The V and J ends lost 4 bases and 10 bases, in that order; junction bases with no gene match: 10. The CDR3 covers 13 residues. The V gene's germline CDR1 is SGDLS and CDR2 YYNGEE. The CDR3 here is CASSPGQLVGAFF. The DNA for the CDR3 is TGTGCCAGCAGCCCGGGACAGTTGGTTGGAGCTTTCTTT.

This chain joins TRBV6-5 and TRBJ1-2, with D perhaps matching TRBD1 (5 bases). Germline V CDR1 and CDR2: MNHEY, SVGAGI. The CDR3 runs 14 residues. V was clipped by 5 bases and J by 6 bases, with 16 bases between them. The CDR3 nucleotides are TGTGCCAGCAGTGAGAGAGCAGGGTGGGATGGCTACACCTTC. Protein sequence: CASSERAGWDGYTF.

V and J are TRBV6-5 and TRBJ2-3; the match to TRBD1 covers 7 bases. The CDR3 has 16 amino acids. Germline V gene sequence: CDR1 MNHEY, CDR2 SVGAGI. J was trimmed by 4 bases and V by 4 bases; bases with no gene match: 11. The chain's CDR3 is CASSSTRGKSPDTQYF. The DNA for the CDR3 is TGTGCCAGCAGTTCGACCAGGGGGAAGAGCCCAGATACGCAGTATTTT.

The gene calls are TRBV11-3 and TRBJ2-7; TRBD1 aligns across 11 bases. V lost 4 bases to trimming and J lost 5 bases; unmatched junction nucleotides: 7. Looked up from germline, CDR1 is SGHNT and CDR2 is YENEEA. This CDR3 spans 15 amino acids. The CDR3 sequence: CASSSGQGVNNEQYF. CDR3 DNA: TGTGCCAGCAGCTCGGGACAGGGGGTTAACAACGAGCAGTACTTC.

This sequence joins TRBV6-4 and TRBJ2-7, with D maybe TRBD2 (5 bases). Trimming removed 4 bases at V and 2 bases at J, with 12 bases between. In germline, CDR1 is MRHNA, CDR2 SNTAGT. The CDR3 extends over 14 amino acids. CDR3 nucleotide sequence: TGTGCCAGCAGTGGGGAGTTCGGTACCTACGAGCAGTACTTC. Its protein product is CASSGEFGTYEQYF.

The chain has TRBV30 and TRBJ2-1; 7 bases match TRBD1. CDR1 and CDR2 (germline): GTSNPN, SVGIG (reference sequence). V shed 3 bases and J 9 bases; nucleotides not matched to a gene: 2. There are 11 residues in the CDR3. Here the CDR3 DNA reads TGTGCCTGGAGACAGGGGCCTGAGCAGTTCTTC. Translated: CAWRQGPEQFF.